This TCR beta chain is from a study of shared clonotypes between healthy human individuals. Whole-study findings and limits: Memory subsets generally showed smaller estimated richness than naive subsets did. Measured sharing among donors was expected to vary with sequencing depth. Lower generation probabilities were found for non-shared clonotypes than for those shared by all four donors. Blood alone was sampled, and tissue repertoires likely differ.

As to this clone: The antigen remains unidentified. The junction departs from germline at one end; a sequencing error may be responsible.

Here immunoSEQ multiplex PCR was the method, and the copy in TCRdb shows in-frame clones only, minus some. This sample has some 2.1 million clones, with around 95% found just once. Germline CDR1 MNHNS, CDR2 SASEGT. This CDR3 region has 13 residues. The naive CD8 population came from CD45RO-negative cells selected for CCR7, without terminally differentiated effector memory CD45RA+ cells. The sample was naive CD8+ T cells from PBMCs. V and J are TRBV6-1 and TRBJ1-5, with D unclear. The receptor comes from a man between 18 and 29 years old in good health. Some clones in this sample may be carry-over from other donors' samples. The DNA of the CDR3 is TGTGCCAGCAGTGATGCCGGGAGTCCCGAAGTTGGGTTT. Its protein is CASSDAGSPEVGF.